This T cell receptor (beta chain) was captured by sequencing in a study of OX40 agonist ivuxolimab in advanced cancers. Trimming took 6 bases from V and 3 from J; bases not matched to a gene: 5. The CDR3 totals 14 residues. Germline CDR1 is MNHEY and CDR2 is SVGAGI. Measured with immunoSEQ multiplex PCR; TCRdb has only the in-frame clones, and not every one. The sample contains 95,000 or so clones, 92% of which appear only once. The specimen comprised CD4+ or CD8+ T cells sorted from blood, sampled in a trial of the OX40 agonist ivuxolimab. The V gene is TRBV6-5, the J gene TRBJ2-1, with TRBD1 matching over 7 bases. This clonotype was sampled from an adult with an advanced solid tumor such as melanoma, head and neck, liver or kidney cancer. The CDR3 protein is CASRKGGFYNEQFF. CDR3 nucleotide sequence: TGTGCCAGCAGGAAAGGGGGCTTCTACAATGAGCAGTTCTTC.